These T cell receptor beta chains were read from a single sample in a study of blood T cell repertoires in COVID-19. Measured with immunoSEQ multiplex PCR; TCRdb has only the in-frame clones, and not every one. Of about 250,000 clones detected, about 91% appear once; the ten largest clones hold just under 6.5%. The source material was peripheral blood. The origin of the receptors is a woman aged 25 to 39 with COVID-19, enrolled during active disease. Each CDR3 is given with its conserved first and last residue. D genes are given only for firm matches. Clone size is shown for a subset of rows, as once, few, many or a class of expanded clone.

J gene	clone size	D gene	V gene	CDR3 protein	CDR3 DNA
TRBJ1-1	.	.	TRBV7-2	CASSPLIQGFSEAFF	TGTGCCAGCAGCCCCCTGATACAGGGTTTCTCTGAAGCTTTCTTT
TRBJ2-7	few	TRBD1	TRBV28	CASGQGKYEQYF	TGTGCCAGCGGACAGGGGAAATACGAGCAGTACTTC
TRBJ2-5	.	TRBD1	TRBV6-5	CASSQTGHQETQYF	TGTGCCAGCAGTCAGACAGGGCACCAAGAGACCCAGTACTTC
TRBJ1-2	.	.	TRBV28	CASRGGGFGYTF	TGTGCCAGCAGGGGCGGAGGGTTTGGCTACACCTTC
TRBJ1-1	.	TRBD1	TRBV6-2/TRBV6-3	CASSYAGGEAEAFF	TGTGCCAGCAGTTACGCAGGGGGCGAGGCTGAAGCTTTCTTT
TRBJ2-3	.	TRBD1	TRBV5-4	CASSGGTGLDTQYF	TGTGCCAGCAGCGGAGGGACAGGGTTAGATACGCAGTATTTT
TRBJ2-7	.	.	TRBV5-5	CASSYGDEQYF	TGTGCCAGCAGCTACGGGGACGAGCAGTACTTC
TRBJ2-1	.	.	TRBV2	CASRHYNEQFF	TGTGCCAGCAGACATTACAATGAGCAGTTCTTC
TRBJ2-1	.	TRBD2	TRBV3-1/TRBV3-2	CASSRTSGLYNEQFF	TGTGCCAGCAGTCGGACTAGCGGCCTATACAATGAGCAGTTCTTC
TRBJ1-3	.	.	TRBV7-8	CASSLNTGYASGNTIYF	TGTGCCAGCAGTTTAAATACAGGGTACGCCTCTGGAAACACCATATATTTT
TRBJ1-1	.	.	TRBV5-4	CASSFGSDRAFF	TGTGCCAGCAGCTTTGGTTCCGACAGGGCTTTCTTT
TRBJ2-6	.	.	TRBV5-4	CASSRLPREGANVLTF	TGTGCCAGCAGCCGACTTCCGCGTGAAGGGGCCAACGTCCTGACTTTC
TRBJ1-1	.	.	TRBV29-1	CSVAGGRGSEAFF	TGCAGCGTTGCGGGGGGACGGGGATCCGAAGCTTTCTTT
TRBJ2-3	.	.	TRBV5-6	CASSFTGGTDTQYF	TGTGCCAGCAGCTTTACGGGAGGCACAGATACGCAGTATTTT
TRBJ2-5	.	TRBD1	TRBV9	CASSVSRGLETQYF	TGTGCCAGCAGCGTATCGAGGGGGCTTGAGACCCAGTACTTC
TRBJ1-1	.	TRBD1	TRBV12-3/TRBV12-4	CASSPGQGTFF	TGTGCCAGCAGCCCGGGACAGGGCACTTTCTTT
TRBJ2-1	.	.	TRBV10-3	CAISGEVANEQFF	TGTGCCATCAGTGGTGAGGTGGCAAATGAGCAGTTCTTC
TRBJ2-1	once	.	TRBV12-5	CASGPPGVVSYNEQFF	TGTGCTAGTGGCCCCCCGGGGGTCGTTTCTTACAATGAGCAGTTCTTC
TRBJ2-1	.	TRBD1	TRBV11-2	CASSLGGQGIGNEQFF	TGTGCCAGCAGCTTAGGGGGACAGGGTATAGGCAATGAGCAGTTCTTC
TRBJ2-3	.	TRBD2	TRBV6-2/TRBV6-3	CASSYVAGGLDTQYF	TGTGCCAGCAGTTACGTGGCGGGAGGACTAGATACGCAGTATTTT
TRBJ1-2	.	.	TRBV7-9	CASSRGTAKSQVYGYTF	TGTGCCAGCAGCCGCGGGACCGCGAAATCCCAGGTCTATGGCTACACCTTC
TRBJ1-2	.	TRBD1	TRBV29-1	CSTWDSQRANYGYTF	TGCAGCACCTGGGACAGCCAACGAGCTAACTATGGCTACACCTTC
TRBJ1-2	.	.	TRBV7-2	CASKKDRGDYGYTF	TGTGCCAGCAAAAAGGACCGCGGGGACTATGGCTACACCTTC
TRBJ2-3	once	.	TRBV20-1	CSASRHSSTDTQYF	TGCAGTGCTAGTCGGCACAGTAGCACAGATACGCAGTATTTT
TRBJ1-5	.	.	TRBV19	CASSTQGRQPQHF	TGTGCCAGTAGTACCCAGGGGAGACAGCCCCAGCATTTT
TRBJ2-2	.	TRBD2	TRBV11-2	CASSYRAGRAGTGELFF	TGTGCCAGCAGCTACAGAGCGGGGAGGGCAGGCACCGGGGAGCTGTTTTTT
TRBJ2-7	once	.	TRBV14	CASSQDWGLTTYEQYF	TGTGCCAGCAGCCAAGATTGGGGACTGACTACCTACGAGCAGTACTTC
TRBJ2-1	.	.	TRBV6-2/TRBV6-3	CASSYRFRGNEQFF	TGTGCCAGCAGTTACCGGTTCAGGGGCAATGAGCAGTTCTTC
TRBJ2-6	few	.	TRBV27	CASSSRRGFSGANVLTF	TGTGCCAGCAGTTCCCGGCGGGGATTCTCTGGGGCCAACGTCCTGACTTTC
TRBJ2-3	.	.	TRBV5-5	CASSLDGYVTDTQYF	TGTGCCAGCAGCTTGGACGGGTATGTCACAGATACGCAGTATTTT
TRBJ2-3	.	TRBD1	TRBV7-6	CASSVGDRVTDTQYF	TGTGCCAGCAGCGTGGGGGACAGGGTTACAGATACGCAGTATTTT
TRBJ2-1	.	TRBD2	TRBV9	CASSVEGTSPSVGQFF	TGTGCCAGCAGCGTAGAGGGGACTAGCCCCAGTGTTGGACAGTTCTTC
TRBJ1-2	.	TRBD1	TRBV5-1	CASSLDRGRGGYTF	TGCGCCAGCAGCTTGGACAGGGGACGAGGTGGCTACACCTTC
TRBJ1-1	.	TRBD1	TRBV14	CASSRGGGPNTEAFF	TGTGCCAGCAGCCGAGGGGGCGGACCGAACACTGAAGCTTTCTTT
TRBJ2-1	.	.	TRBV7-2	CASSLVSRVNEQFF	TGTGCCAGCAGCTTAGTCTCCAGGGTCAATGAGCAGTTCTTC
TRBJ1-5	.	TRBD1	TRBV6-6	CASGQGREQPQHF	TGTGCCAGCGGACAGGGGAGAGAGCAGCCCCAGCATTTT
TRBJ1-2	.	TRBD1	TRBV10-2	CASSKETTGGFGYTF	TGCGCCAGCAGTAAAGAGACGACAGGGGGATTTGGCTACACCTTC
TRBJ1-1	.	.	TRBV2	CASVGWGDTEAFF	TGTGCCAGCGTCGGGTGGGGGGACACTGAAGCTTTCTTT
TRBJ2-3	.	TRBD2	TRBV4-3	CASSQEAGATDTQYF	TGCGCCAGCAGCCAAGAAGCGGGAGCAACAGATACGCAGTATTTT
TRBJ1-1	.	TRBD1	TRBV6-5	CASSYYRQGARTEAFF	TGTGCCAGCAGTTACTACCGACAGGGGGCGCGGACTGAAGCTTTCTTT
TRBJ1-2	.	.	TRBV27	CASSLREAAGYTF	TGTGCCAGCAGTTTAAGGGAGGCGGCTGGCTACACCTTC
TRBJ1-2	.	.	TRBV4-2	CASSQDVSGRPRGYTF	TGTGCCAGCAGCCAAGATGTCTCGGGTCGACCGCGAGGCTACACCTTC
TRBJ1-4	.	TRBD1	TRBV6-5	CASSYSGTGGEKLFF	TGTGCCAGCAGTTACTCTGGGACAGGGGGAGAAAAACTGTTTTTT
TRBJ2-2	once	TRBD2	TRBV24-1	CATSDPSGGDTGELFF	TGTGCCACCAGTGATCCTAGCGGGGGGGACACCGGGGAGCTGTTTTTT
TRBJ1-1	once	TRBD1	TRBV4-3	CASSQGTGGGTEAFF	TGCGCCAGCAGCCAAGGCACAGGGGGCGGCACTGAAGCTTTCTTT
TRBJ2-7	.	TRBD2	TRBV6-2/TRBV6-3	CASSYSLAGAYEQYF	TGTGCCAGCAGTTACAGTCTAGCGGGGGCCTACGAGCAGTACTTC
TRBJ2-1	.	TRBD2	TRBV4-3	CASSRLADSYNEQFF	TGCGCCAGCTCCCGACTAGCGGATTCCTACAATGAGCAGTTCTTC
TRBJ2-2	.	.	TRBV7-9	CASSLAYAGELFF	TGTGCCAGCAGCTTAGCCTATGCCGGGGAGCTGTTTTTT
TRBJ1-1	few	.	TRBV6-5	CASRRTVQNTEAFF	TGTGCCAGCAGACGGACAGTGCAGAACACTGAAGCTTTCTTT
TRBJ2-5	.	.	TRBV27	CASSTLDNQETQYF	TGTGCCAGCAGTACCTTGGACAACCAAGAGACCCAGTACTTC
TRBJ2-5	few	TRBD2	TRBV4-3	CASSQGPSGGPEYF	TGCGCCAGCAGCCAAGGTCCCTCGGGAGGCCCTGAGTACTTC
TRBJ2-2	.	TRBD2	TRBV5-5	CASSWKRGPNTGELFF	TGTGCCAGCAGCTGGAAGCGGGGGCCGAACACCGGGGAGCTGTTTTTT
TRBJ2-2	.	TRBD1	TRBV24-1	CATSATDRDTGELFF	TGTGCCACCAGTGCTACGGACAGGGACACCGGGGAGCTGTTTTTT
TRBJ2-7	.	TRBD1	TRBV6-1	CASSDGTGGWYEQYF	TGTGCCAGCAGTGACGGGACAGGGGGCTGGTACGAGCAGTACTTC
TRBJ2-5	.	TRBD1	TRBV5-4	CASSLGTGETQYF	TGTGCCAGCAGCTTGGGGACAGGAGAGACCCAGTACTTC
TRBJ1-1	once	TRBD1	TRBV29-1	CSVEDRGLLNTEAFF	TGCAGCGTTGAAGACAGGGGGCTTCTGAACACTGAAGCTTTCTTT
TRBJ2-3	.	TRBD1	TRBV7-2	CASSSRGQFETDTQYF	TGTGCCAGCAGCTCCCGGGGACAGTTTGAGACAGATACGCAGTATTTT
TRBJ2-5	.	.	TRBV9	CASSGLEGWETQYF	TGTGCCAGCAGCGGACTCGAAGGATGGGAGACCCAGTACTTC
TRBJ2-2	.	TRBD2	TRBV5-1	CASSSASGLNTGELFF	TGCGCCAGCAGCTCTGCTAGCGGATTGAACACCGGGGAGCTGTTTTTT
TRBJ2-4	.	.	TRBV10-3	CAISGSSEIAKNIQYF	TGTGCCATCAGTGGGTCTAGTGAGATAGCCAAAAACATTCAGTACTTC